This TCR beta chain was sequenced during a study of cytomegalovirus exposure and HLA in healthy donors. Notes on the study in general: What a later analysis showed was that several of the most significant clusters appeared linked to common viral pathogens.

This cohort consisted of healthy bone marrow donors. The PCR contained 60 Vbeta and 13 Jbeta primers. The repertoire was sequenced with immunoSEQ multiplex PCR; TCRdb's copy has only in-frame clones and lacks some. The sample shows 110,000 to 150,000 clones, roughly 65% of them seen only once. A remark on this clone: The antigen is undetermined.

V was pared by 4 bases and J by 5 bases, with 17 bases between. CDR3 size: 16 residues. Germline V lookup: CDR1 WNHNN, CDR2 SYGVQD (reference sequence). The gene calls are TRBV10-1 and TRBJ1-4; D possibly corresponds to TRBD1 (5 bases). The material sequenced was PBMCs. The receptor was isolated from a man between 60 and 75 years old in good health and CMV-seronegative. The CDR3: CASSAHTGDENEKLFF. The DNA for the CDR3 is TGCGCCAGCAGTGCTCATACAGGAGACGAAAATGAAAAACTGTTTTTT.